The next 21 T cell receptor beta chains were all read from a single sample in a study of blood T cells in healthy people across ages. A second PCR of 7 to 11 cycles used a sample-barcoded 5' primer and a J-beta primer mix. MiXCR was run by TCRdb on the 5' RACE reads, yielding one entry per CDR3 protein. The data hold about 1.7 million distinct CDR3 sequences, with 28% observed a single time. The sample consisted of blood. The receptors were gathered from a woman younger than 45 in good health.

This clonotype occurred a few times. The germline gene is not matched at one end of the junction; a read error may be the cause. The V gene is TRBV27, the J gene TRBJ2-1, with a weak D call TRBD2 (6 bases). This CDR3 is built from 15 residues. Germline V gene sequence: CDR1 MNHEY, CDR2 SMNVEV (reference sequence). The CDR3 DNA follows: TGTGCCAGTAGTTTATCCGGGAGTCGGCACAATGAGCAGTTCTTC. Amino acids: CASSLSGSRHNEQFF.

This clonotype has more than one count but fewer than ten. The J gene is TRBJ2-1, the V gene TRBV14; possibly TRBD1 or TRBD2 for D (6 bases each). The germline gives CDR1 SGHDN, CDR2 FVKESK. The CDR3 covers 17 residues. V lost 0 bases, J lost 2 bases, and 14 bases lay in between. DNA of the CDR3: TGTGCCAGCAGCCAAGAGAGGACGGGGGCCCCCTACAATGAGCAGTTCTTC. This encodes CASSQERTGAPYNEQFF.

The V and J genes are TRBV15 and TRBJ2-1; D not certain. This CDR3 comprises 14 residues. CDR1 and CDR2 from the germline V gene are LNHNV and YYDKDF (reference sequence). V was shortened by 5 bases and J by 4 bases, with 12 bases between the two germline ends. In nucleotides, the CDR3 is TGTGCCACCAGCCCTTTAAAATATTACAATGAGCAGTTCTTC. Encoded protein: CATSPLKYYNEQFF. Full variable domain (outside the CDR3, taken from reference TRBV15 and TRBJ2-1): DAMVIQNPRYQVTQFGKPVTLSCSQTLNHNVMYWYQQKSSQAPKLLFHYYDKDFNNEADTPDNFQSRRPNTSFCFLDIRSPGLGDTAMYLCATSPLKYYNEQFFGPGTRLTVL.

The chain uses TRBV7-2 and TRBJ2-3; 9 positions agree with TRBD1. Germline-derived CDR1 and CDR2 are SGHTA and FQGNSA. The CDR3 has 15 residues. V trimming: 5 bases; J trimming: 6 bases; junction bases outside the gene matches: 9. DNA for the CDR3: TGTGCCAGCAGCCAGGACAGGGGAGGGTTGGATACGCAGTATTTT. Translated: CASSQDRGGLDTQYF.

This clonotype was seen a single time. The chain carries TRBV9 and TRBJ1-5, with TRBD1 matching 12 bases. V was clipped by 3 bases and J by 3 bases; unmatched bases: 4. CDR1 is SGDLS, CDR2 YYNGEE, per germline. The length of the CDR3 is 16 residues. CDR3 protein: CASSGGDRGPNQPQHF. CDR3 DNA sequence: TGTGCCAGCAGCGGAGGGGACAGGGGGCCCAATCAGCCCCAGCATTTT.

This sequence joins TRBV29-1 and TRBJ2-1; 12 bases align to TRBD2. Unmatched junction bases numbered 11, after V lost 4 bases and J lost 4 bases. In germline, CDR1 is SQVTM, CDR2 ANQGSEA. The CDR3 spans 17 residues. CDR3 amino acids: CSVGSSGGAIRYNEQFF. DNA for the CDR3: TGCAGCGTTGGTTCTAGCGGGGGGGCCATCCGATACAATGAGCAGTTCTTC.

This clonotype was recorded many times. This rearrangement joins TRBV24-1 to TRBJ2-1; weak D call: TRBD2 (6 bases). This CDR3 contains 16 residues. Per germline, CDR1 KGHDR and CDR2 SFDVKD. V was shortened by 5 bases and J by 10 bases, with 23 bases between the two germline ends. Here the CDR3 reads CATSVNGAAAAGEQFF. The CDR3 DNA follows: TGTGCCACCAGTGTTAACGGGGCAGCCGCGGCGGGGGAGCAGTTCTTC.

In the case of this clonotype: A read error may be the cause here, since a much bigger clone is one base away. The rearrangement links TRBV4-3 to TRBJ2-5; D remains ambiguous. The CDR3 extends over 12 amino acids. Germline CDR1 and CDR2: LGHNA and YSLEER. The CDR3 loop reads CASSQDDETRYF. CDR3 bases: TGCGCCAGCAGCCAAGATGACGAGACCCGGTACTTC.

This clonotype was picked up a small number of times. The J gene is TRBJ1-6, the V gene TRBV7-3; no firm D call. Germline CDR1 SGHTA, CDR2 FQGTGA. This CDR3 spans 11 amino acids. The ends were cut back, 9 bases at V and 7 bases at J, with 7 bases in the middle. CDR3 in DNA: TGTGCCAGTGGGTTCAATTCACCCCTCCACTTT. This gives the protein CASGFNSPLHF.

Only a few counts were recorded for this clonotype. CDR3 DNA sequence: TGCAGCGGGCTAACAGGGTTGAGCTATGGCTACACCTTC. This codes for CSGLTGLSYGYTF. The genes are TRBV29-1 and TRBJ1-2, with D maybe TRBD1 (6 bases). Germline CDR1 SQVTM, CDR2 ANQGSEA. This CDR3 has 13 residues. V was pared by 7 bases and J by 4 bases, with 16 bases between.

CDR3 sequence: CASSPLEHSYEQYF. The DNA of the CDR3 is TGTGCCAGCTCACCTCTCGAACATTCCTACGAGCAGTACTTC. The chain couples TRBV18 to TRBJ2-7; D gene ambiguous. V dropped 3 bases and J dropped 1 base, with 10 bases sitting between them. The CDR3 spans 14 residues. CDR1 KGHSH and CDR2 LQKENI come from the germline V gene.

This clonotype has a handful of counts. The rearrangement joins TRBV5-1 to TRBJ1-4, with 7 bases lining up with TRBD1. From germline, CDR1 is SGHRS and CDR2 YFSETQ. The CDR3 has 14 amino acids. The ends lost 4 bases at V and 6 bases at J; junction bases unmatched: 6. DNA of the CDR3: TGCGCCAGCAGCAACCGGGACAGCGATGAAAAACTGTTTTTT. Encoded protein: CASSNRDSDEKLFF.

At least ten counts were recorded for this clonotype. V is TRBV20-1 and J is TRBJ2-7; D not certain. CDR1 is DFQATT and CDR2 is SNEGSKA in the germline V gene (reference sequence). V was shortened by 3 bases and J by 4 bases, with 10 bases between the two germline ends. The CDR3 covers 12 residues. CDR3 nucleotide sequence: TGCAGTGCTAGGAGTCGGGTGTACGAGCAGTACTTC. Its protein product is CSARSRVYEQYF.

Comments on this clonotype: A junction end diverges from the germline sequence, so it may reflect a read error. The V gene is TRBV5-1, the J gene TRBJ2-4; D is unresolved. Near its end, the DNA agrees better with TRBJ2-7, so the J call may be wrong. CDR3 length: 13 residues. CDR1 is SGHRS and CDR2 is YFSETQ in the germline V gene. In DNA, the CDR3 is TGCGTCAGCAGCCCCGGTCGGAGCTACGAGCAGTACTTC. Protein: CVSSPGRSYEQYF.

Of note for this clonotype: The junction shows a germline mismatch at one end, possibly a read error. V and J are TRBV5-1 and TRBJ2-1; tentatively, D is TRBD2 (7 bases). The CDR3 spans 16 residues. Germline V gene lookup returns CDR1 SGHRS and CDR2 YFSETQ. The CDR3 loop is CAGSSPGGTSYNEQFF. Here the CDR3 DNA reads TGCGCCGGCAGCTCGCCGGGGGGCACCTCCTACAATGAGCAGTTCTTC.

This clonotype has a handful of counts. This CDR3 is CATSREATGETEAFF. CDR3 sequence (DNA): TGTGCCACCAGCAGAGAAGCGACAGGGGAGACTGAAGCTTTCTTT. This chain links TRBV15 with TRBJ1-1; 8 bases agree with TRBD1. Germline CDR1 and CDR2: LNHNV and YYDKDF (reference sequence). The CDR3 is 15 residues long. V lost 0 bases and J lost 5; bases outside the gene matches: 5.

The genes are TRBV4-2 and TRBJ2-1; 7 positions agree with TRBD2. After removal of 0 bases from V and 5 bases from J, the junction contained 13 bases not matched to a gene. Germline V gives CDR1 LGHNA, CDR2 YNFKEQ. CDR3 size: 18 residues. The CDR3 loop reads CASSQDLLRGTEDNEQFF. The CDR3 nucleotides read TGTGCCAGCAGCCAAGATCTTTTGCGGGGGACGGAAGACAATGAGCAGTTCTTC.

Only a few counts were recorded for this clonotype. This chain links TRBV5-1 with TRBJ1-2, with a tentative D call TRBD1 (5 bases). Between the trimmed V and J ends, which lost 0 bases and 4 bases, there was a span of 13 bases. Germline CDR1 and CDR2: SGHRS and YFSETQ. The CDR3 is made up of 15 amino acids. The CDR3 DNA is TGCGCCAGCAGCTTGGGAGGCCGGACAACCTATGGCTACACCTTC. This gives the protein CASSLGGRTTYGYTF. Full variable domain (rest looked up from reference TRBV5-1 and TRBJ1-2): KAGVTQTPRYLIKTRGQQVTLSCSPISGHRSVSWYQQTPGQGLQFLFEYFSETQRNKGNFPGRFSGRQFSNSRSEMNVSTLELGDSALYLCASSLGGRTTYGYTFGSGTRLTVV.

This chain uses TRBV25-1 with TRBJ2-7; no definite D call. Trimming cost V 4 bases and J 3 bases, with 10 bases left between them. This CDR3 has 13 residues. From germline, CDR1 is MGHDK and CDR2 SYGVNS. CDR3 sequence: CASSGPEVYEQYF. CDR3 coding DNA: TGTGCCAGCAGTGGACCCGAGGTCTACGAGCAGTACTTC.

This clonotype was counted a few times. The chain carries TRBV3-1 and TRBJ2-1; D assignment may be TRBD1 or TRBD2 (5 bases each). The germline V and J ends were trimmed by 0 bases and 8 bases, with 14 bases remaining between them. This CDR3 contains 15 residues. CDR1 and CDR2 (germline): LGHDT, YNNKEL (reference sequence). Here the CDR3 DNA reads TGTGCCAGCAGCCAAGAGGGCCAAGGGACGGATGAGCAGTTCTTC. Its translation is CASSQEGQGTDEQFF.

This clonotype was seen more than once but under ten times. V is TRBV10-3 and J is TRBJ2-5; 16 nucleotides line up with TRBD2. CDR3 length: 17 amino acids. The junction had 13 bases not matched to a gene; V was cut back by 10 bases and J by 5 bases. Germline lookup yields CDR1 ENHRY and CDR2 SYGVKD. The CDR3 here is CATSKPGLAGGPETQYF. Here the CDR3 DNA reads TGTGCCACCTCAAAACCGGGACTAGCGGGAGGGCCGGAGACCCAGTACTTC.